A selection of T cell receptor beta chains follows, all from one sample in a study of blood T cell repertoires in COVID-19. Assay: immunoSEQ multiplex PCR; the TCRdb copy retains only in-frame clones and omits some. The sample has 40,000 or so clones; about three quarters are singletons. Sequences were obtained from peripheral blood. The receptors shown here come from a woman in her 70s with acute or convalescent COVID-19. Each CDR3 is given with its conserved first and last residue. D genes are given only for firm matches. The size entry is marked missing in some rows and otherwise reads once, few, many or a size class.

d_call	v_call	j_call	clone_size	cdr3_nt	cdr3_aa
TRBD1	TRBV7-9	TRBJ2-1	-	TGTGCCAGCAGCTTAAACAGGGGGAATGAGCAGTTCTTC	CASSLNRGNEQFF
TRBD2	TRBV20-1	TRBJ2-7	few	TGCAGTGCTAGTATGGGACTAGCGTACGACGAGCAGTACTTC	CSASMGLAYDEQYF
TRBD2	TRBV13	TRBJ2-3	once	TGTGCCAGCAGCTTAGGGACTAGCTTGATAGATACGCAGTATTTT	CASSLGTSLIDTQYF
TRBD1	TRBV25-1	TRBJ1-2	-	TGTGCCAGCAGTAAAGGACAGGGGGCGCGATATGGCTACACCTTC	CASSKGQGARYGYTF
TRBD1	TRBV29-1	TRBJ2-1	-	TGCAGCGTTGAACTGGCAGGGGGCACGTTAGATGAGCAGTTCTTC	CSVELAGGTLDEQFF
-	TRBV4-3	TRBJ1-4	-	TGCGCCAGCAGCCTTCAACGGTCATCAACTAATGAAAAACTGTTTTTT	CASSLQRSSTNEKLFF
TRBD1	TRBV28	TRBJ2-1	once	TGTGCCAGCACCCCAACAGGGGGTACCTACAATGAGCAGTTCTTC	CASTPTGGTYNEQFF
TRBD1	TRBV30	TRBJ1-1	-	TGTGCTCTTCACCAGGGGGCGCGGAACACTGAAGCTTTCTTT	CALHQGARNTEAFF
TRBD2	TRBV5-4	TRBJ2-3	-	TGTGCCAGCAGAGGACTAGCGGCTAGCACAGATACGCAGTATTTT	CASRGLAASTDTQYF
-	TRBV10-3	TRBJ1-6	-	TGTGCCTCGAAGACACCCGCTGGGTCACCCCTCCACTTT	CASKTPAGSPLHF
-	TRBV7-9	TRBJ1-2	-	TGTGCCAGCAGCCTCACAGAAAACTATGGCTACACCTTC	CASSLTENYGYTF
TRBD2	TRBV11-2	TRBJ2-1	-	TGTGCCAGCAGCTCTGCGGGAGGGCTAAATGAGCAGTTCTTC	CASSSAGGLNEQFF
TRBD2	TRBV28	TRBJ2-7	-	TGTGCCAGCAGTCTCACTAGCGGGGGCTACGAGCAGTACTTC	CASSLTSGGYEQYF
TRBD1	TRBV11-2	TRBJ2-2	few	TGTGCCAGCAGCGGCGGGACAGGGGGTACCGGGGAGCTGTTTTTT	CASSGGTGGTGELFF
-	TRBV18	TRBJ2-5	-	TGTGCCAGCTCACCCAGGTTGGGTTCCCAAGAGACCCAGTACTTC	CASSPRLGSQETQYF
TRBD1	TRBV30	TRBJ2-7	-	TGTGCCTGGAGCCGGGACAGGGATCTTTCCGAGCAGTACTTC	CAWSRDRDLSEQYF
TRBD1	TRBV5-1	TRBJ2-1	-	TGCGCCAGCAGCCCTATTCCGGGACAGGGATACAATGAGCAGTTCTTC	CASSPIPGQGYNEQFF